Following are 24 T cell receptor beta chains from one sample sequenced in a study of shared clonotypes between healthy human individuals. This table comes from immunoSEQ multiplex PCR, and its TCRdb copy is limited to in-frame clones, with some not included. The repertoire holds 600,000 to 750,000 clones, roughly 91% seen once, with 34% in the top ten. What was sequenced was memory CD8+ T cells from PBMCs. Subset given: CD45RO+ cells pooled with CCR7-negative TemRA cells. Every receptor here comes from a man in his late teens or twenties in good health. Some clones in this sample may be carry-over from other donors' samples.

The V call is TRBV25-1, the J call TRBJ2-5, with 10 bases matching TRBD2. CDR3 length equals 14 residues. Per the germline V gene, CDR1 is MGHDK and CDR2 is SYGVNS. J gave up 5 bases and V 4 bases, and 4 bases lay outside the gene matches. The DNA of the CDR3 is TGTGCCAGCAGTGTATTTAGCGGGAGGGAGACCCAGTACTTC. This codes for CASSVFSGRETQYF.

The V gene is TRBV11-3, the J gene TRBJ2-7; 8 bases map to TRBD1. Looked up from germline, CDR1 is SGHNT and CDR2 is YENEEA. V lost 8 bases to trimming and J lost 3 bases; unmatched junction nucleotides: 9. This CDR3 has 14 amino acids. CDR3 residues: CASWGDRPFYEQYF. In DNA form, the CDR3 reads TGTGCCAGCTGGGGGGACAGGCCATTCTACGAGCAGTACTTC.

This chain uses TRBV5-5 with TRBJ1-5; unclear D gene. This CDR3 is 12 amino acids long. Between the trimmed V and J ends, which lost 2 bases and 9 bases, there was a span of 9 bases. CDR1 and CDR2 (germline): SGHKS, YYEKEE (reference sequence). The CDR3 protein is CASSLGGGPQHF. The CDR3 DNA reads TGTGCCAGCAGCTTAGGCGGCGGGCCCCAGCATTTT.

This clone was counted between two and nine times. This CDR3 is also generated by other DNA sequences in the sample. CDR3 loop: CASRVGWGTEAFF. The CDR3 DNA sequence: TGTGCCAGCAGGGTCGGATGGGGGACTGAAGCTTTCTTT. The V gene is TRBV27, the J gene TRBJ1-1; possible D gene TRBD1, 5 bases. Looked up from germline, CDR1 is MNHEY and CDR2 is SMNVEV (reference sequence). The CDR3 runs 13 residues. With 6 bases removed from V and 5 bases from J, the gap between germline ends came to 13 bases.

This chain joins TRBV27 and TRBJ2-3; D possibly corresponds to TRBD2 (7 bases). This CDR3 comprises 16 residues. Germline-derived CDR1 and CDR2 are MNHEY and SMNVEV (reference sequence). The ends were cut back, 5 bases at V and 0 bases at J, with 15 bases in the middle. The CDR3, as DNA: TGTGCCAGCAGTCCAGGGGCTAGCGGTAGCACAGATACGCAGTATTTT. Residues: CASSPGASGSTDTQYF.

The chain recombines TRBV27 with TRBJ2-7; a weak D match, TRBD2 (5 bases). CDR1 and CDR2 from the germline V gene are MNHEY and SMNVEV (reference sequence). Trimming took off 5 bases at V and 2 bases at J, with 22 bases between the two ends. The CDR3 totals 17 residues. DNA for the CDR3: TGTGCCAGCAGTCTTCTCTCTCCACGGGGTTTAGCCTACGAGCAGTACTTC. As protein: CASSLLSPRGLAYEQYF.

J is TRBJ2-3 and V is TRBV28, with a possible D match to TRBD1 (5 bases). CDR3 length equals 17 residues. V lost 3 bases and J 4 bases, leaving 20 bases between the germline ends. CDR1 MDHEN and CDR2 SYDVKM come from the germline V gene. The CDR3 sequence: CASSFSAGSFVPDTQYF. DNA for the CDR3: TGTGCCAGCAGTTTCTCGGCAGGGTCTTTTGTGCCAGATACGCAGTATTTT.

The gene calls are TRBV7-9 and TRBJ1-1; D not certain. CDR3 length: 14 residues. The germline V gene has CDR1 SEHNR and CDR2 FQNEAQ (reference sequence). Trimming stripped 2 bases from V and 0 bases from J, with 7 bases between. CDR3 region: CASSLNYMNTEAFF. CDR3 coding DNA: TGTGCCAGCAGCTTAAACTATATGAACACTGAAGCTTTCTTT.

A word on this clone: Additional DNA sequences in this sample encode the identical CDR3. The CDR3 region is CASSPRGYYGYTF. Here the CDR3 DNA reads TGTGCCAGCAGCCCACGGGGGTACTATGGCTACACCTTC. The chain employs TRBV28 and TRBJ1-2; tentative D call: TRBD1 (5 bases). Deletions cut 6 bases from V and 3 bases from J, with 11 bases between. This CDR3 region has 13 residues. CDR1 and CDR2 from the germline V gene are MDHEN and SYDVKM.

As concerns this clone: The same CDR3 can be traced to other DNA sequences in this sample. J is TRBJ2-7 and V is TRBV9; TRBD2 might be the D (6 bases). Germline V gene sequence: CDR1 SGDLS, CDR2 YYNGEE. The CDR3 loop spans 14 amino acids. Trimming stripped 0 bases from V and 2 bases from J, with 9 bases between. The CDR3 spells CASSVVPGAYEQYF. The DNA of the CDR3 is TGTGCCAGCAGCGTAGTCCCGGGAGCCTACGAGCAGTACTTC. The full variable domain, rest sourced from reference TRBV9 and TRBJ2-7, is DSGVTQTPKHLITATGQRVTLRCSPRSGDLSVYWYQQSLDQGLQFLIQYYNGEERAKGNILERFSAQQFPDLHSELNLSSLELGDSALYFCASSVVPGAYEQYFGPGTRLTVT.

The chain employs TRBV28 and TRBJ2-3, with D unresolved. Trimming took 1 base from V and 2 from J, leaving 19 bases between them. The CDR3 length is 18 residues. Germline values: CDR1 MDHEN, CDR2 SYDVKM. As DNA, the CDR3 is TGTGCCAGCAGTTTATCCTTCCGAACTCTCCGTTCCACAGATACGCAGTATTTT. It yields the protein CASSLSFRTLRSTDTQYF.

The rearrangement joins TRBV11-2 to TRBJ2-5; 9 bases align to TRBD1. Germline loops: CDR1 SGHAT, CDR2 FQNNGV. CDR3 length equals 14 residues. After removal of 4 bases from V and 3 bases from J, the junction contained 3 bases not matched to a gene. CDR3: CASSSDRGKETQYF. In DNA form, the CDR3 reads TGTGCCAGCAGCTCGGACAGGGGTAAAGAGACCCAGTACTTC.

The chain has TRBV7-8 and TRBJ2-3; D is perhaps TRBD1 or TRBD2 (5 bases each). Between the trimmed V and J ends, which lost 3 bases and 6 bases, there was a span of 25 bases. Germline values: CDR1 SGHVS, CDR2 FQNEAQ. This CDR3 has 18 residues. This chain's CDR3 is CASSFGTAPRHRVDTQYF. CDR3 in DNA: TGTGCCAGCAGCTTTGGGACGGCCCCACGCCACCGGGTGGATACGCAGTATTTT.

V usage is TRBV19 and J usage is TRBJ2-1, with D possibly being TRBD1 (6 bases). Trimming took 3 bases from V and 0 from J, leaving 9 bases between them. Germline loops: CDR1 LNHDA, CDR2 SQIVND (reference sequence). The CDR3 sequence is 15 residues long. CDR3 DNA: TGTGCCAGTAGTATCGGACAGATCTCCTACAATGAGCAGTTCTTC. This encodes CASSIGQISYNEQFF.

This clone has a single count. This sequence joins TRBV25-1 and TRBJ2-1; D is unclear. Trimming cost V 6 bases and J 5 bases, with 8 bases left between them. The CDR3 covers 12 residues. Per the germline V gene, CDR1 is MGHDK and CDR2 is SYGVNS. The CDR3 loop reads CASSPDNNEQFF. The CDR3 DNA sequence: TGTGCCAGCAGCCCAGATAACAATGAGCAGTTCTTC.

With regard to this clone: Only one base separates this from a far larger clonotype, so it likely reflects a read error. CDR3 amino acids: CASSGVREAPYNEQFF. CDR3 coding DNA: TGCGCCAGCAGTGGTGTGCGGGAAGCCCCTTACAATGAGCAGTTCTTC. V usage is TRBV10-1 and J usage is TRBJ2-1, with a possible D match to TRBD2 (6 bases). Germline CDR1 WNHNN, CDR2 SYGVQD (reference sequence). The CDR3 length is 16 residues. Trimming took off 4 bases at V and 4 bases at J, with 17 bases between the two ends.

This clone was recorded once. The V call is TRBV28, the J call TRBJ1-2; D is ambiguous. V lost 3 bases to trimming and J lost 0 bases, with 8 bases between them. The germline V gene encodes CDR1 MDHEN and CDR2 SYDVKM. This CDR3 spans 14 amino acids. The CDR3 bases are TGTGCCAGCAGTTTCAGGCCCGCTAACTATGGCTACACCTTC. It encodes CASSFRPANYGYTF.

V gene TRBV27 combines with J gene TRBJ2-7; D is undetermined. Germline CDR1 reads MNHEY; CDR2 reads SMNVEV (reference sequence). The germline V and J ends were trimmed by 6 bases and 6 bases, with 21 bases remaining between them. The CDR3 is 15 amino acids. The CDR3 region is CASSPTEQFLGEQYF. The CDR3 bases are TGTGCCAGCAGCCCCACGGAGCAATTTCTCGGCGAGCAGTACTTC.

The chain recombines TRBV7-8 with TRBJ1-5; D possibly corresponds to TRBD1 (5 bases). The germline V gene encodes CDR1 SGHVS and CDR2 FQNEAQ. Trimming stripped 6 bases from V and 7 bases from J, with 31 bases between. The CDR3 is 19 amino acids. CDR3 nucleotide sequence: TGTGCCAGCAGAAAACCCCCCGCAGGGATAGCAGTTAGGGGCCAGCCCCAGCATTTT. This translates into CASRKPPAGIAVRGQPQHF.

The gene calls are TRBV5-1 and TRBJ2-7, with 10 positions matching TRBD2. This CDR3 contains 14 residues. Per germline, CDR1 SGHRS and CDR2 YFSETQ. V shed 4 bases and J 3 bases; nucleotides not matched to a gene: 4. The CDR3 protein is CASSMGLANYEQYF. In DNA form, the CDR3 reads TGCGCCAGCAGCATGGGACTAGCGAACTACGAGCAGTACTTC.

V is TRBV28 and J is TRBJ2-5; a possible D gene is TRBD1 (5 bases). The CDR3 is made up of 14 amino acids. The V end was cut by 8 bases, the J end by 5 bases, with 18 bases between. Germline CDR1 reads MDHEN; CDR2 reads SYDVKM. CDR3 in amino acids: CASVGPRQWETQYF. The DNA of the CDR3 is TGTGCCAGCGTCGGTCCACGACAGTGGGAGACCCAGTACTTC.

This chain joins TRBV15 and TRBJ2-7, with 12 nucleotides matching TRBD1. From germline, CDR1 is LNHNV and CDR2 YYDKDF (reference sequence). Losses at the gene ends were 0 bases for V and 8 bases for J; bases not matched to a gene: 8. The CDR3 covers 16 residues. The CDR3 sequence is CATSRDSWDRGPKQYF. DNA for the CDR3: TGTGCCACCAGCAGAGATTCGTGGGACAGGGGGCCTAAGCAGTACTTC.

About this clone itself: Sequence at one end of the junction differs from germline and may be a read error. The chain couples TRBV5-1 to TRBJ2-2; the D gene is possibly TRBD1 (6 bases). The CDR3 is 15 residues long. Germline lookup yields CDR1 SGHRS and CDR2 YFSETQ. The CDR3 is CASSYGGENTGELFF. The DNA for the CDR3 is TGTGCCAGCAGCTATGGGGGCGAGAACACCGGGGAGCTGTTTTTT.

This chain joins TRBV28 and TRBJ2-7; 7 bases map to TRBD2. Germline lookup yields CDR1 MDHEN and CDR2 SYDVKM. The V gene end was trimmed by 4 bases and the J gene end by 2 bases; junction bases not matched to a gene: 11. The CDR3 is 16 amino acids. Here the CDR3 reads CASSWDYYPSPYEQYF. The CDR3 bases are TGTGCCAGCAGTTGGGACTATTATCCGTCCCCCTACGAGCAGTACTTC.